This T cell receptor (beta chain) was sequenced for a study of blood T cell repertoires in COVID-19. Overall study context: From T cells, B-cell-depleted T cells, or PBMCs came the material, which was cDNA or gDNA.

Per the original data handling: For nucleated cells, counts were estimated from reference gene primer amplification. Here immunoSEQ multiplex PCR was the method, and the copy in TCRdb shows in-frame clones only, minus some. The DNA was the basis for D and trimming; V, J and clone size are from that table. Of under 300,000 clones in the sample, around 81% were seen once. Germline CDR1 reads LNHNV; CDR2 reads YYDKDF (reference sequence). The CDR3 loop spans 16 amino acids. Trimming cost V 5 bases and J 0 bases, with 16 bases left between them. What was sequenced was peripheral blood. The sequence derives from a man aged 25 to 45 who had recovered from COVID-19. The chain employs TRBV15 and TRBJ2-5, with D maybe TRBD1 (6 bases). In DNA, the CDR3 is TGTGCCACCAGCCCACCCAGGGGCAGAAACCAAGAGACCCAGTACTTC. This sequence encodes CATSPPRGRNQETQYF.